These 21 T cell receptor beta chains were sequenced from one sample in a study of cytotoxic CD8 clonotypes in ibrutinib-treated CLL. Using immunoSEQ multiplex PCR, the repertoire was profiled, and TCRdb retains in-frame clones only, with some absent. The table records roughly 160,000 clones, under 85% of them present only once. The source material was PBMCs, sampled after 24 months of ibrutinib treatment. Receptors originate from a human donor with chronic lymphocytic leukemia.

The chain carries TRBV6-5 and TRBJ2-1; TRBD2 agrees at 8 bases. The length of the CDR3 is 13 residues. Per the germline V gene, CDR1 is MNHEY and CDR2 is SVGAGI. V trimming: 2 bases; J trimming: 6 bases; junction bases outside the gene matches: 0. CDR3 loop: CASSYAGGNEQFF. CDR3 in DNA: TGTGCCAGCAGTTACGCGGGGGGCAATGAGCAGTTCTTC.

V is TRBV7-8 and J is TRBJ2-7, with TRBD2 matching over 12 bases. There are 15 residues in the CDR3. Per the germline V gene, CDR1 is SGHVS and CDR2 is FQNEAQ. V gave up 5 bases and J gave up 7 bases; unmatched junction bases: 9. The CDR3 DNA reads as TGTGCCAGCAGCACGGGACTAGCGGGCCTACGAGAGCAGTACTTC. This sequence encodes CASSTGLAGLREQYF.

Worth noting for this clone: One end of the junction varies from germline; a read error may be responsible. J is TRBJ2-1 and V is TRBV27; a possible D gene is TRBD1 (5 bases). CDR3 length: 13 amino acids. Germline V lookup: CDR1 MNHEY, CDR2 SMNVEV (reference sequence). The CDR3 loop is CAGSMTVRNEQFF. The CDR3 DNA reads TGTGCCGGCAGTATGACAGTCAGAAATGAGCAGTTCTTC.

The chain recombines TRBV5-6 with TRBJ1-3; TRBD1 agrees at 10 bases. Germline V gene lookup returns CDR1 SGHDT and CDR2 YYEEEE. The CDR3 loop spans 16 amino acids. V lost 4 bases to trimming and J lost 2 bases; unmatched junction nucleotides: 6. The DNA of the CDR3 is TGTGCCAGCAGCCCCGGGGACAGGGGTACTGGAAACACCATATATTTT. Protein: CASSPGDRGTGNTIYF.

The chain combines TRBV28 with TRBJ1-2, with 8 bases lining up with TRBD1. The CDR3 totals 14 residues. V trimming: 2 bases; J trimming: 5 bases; junction bases outside the gene matches: 4. Per germline, CDR1 MDHEN and CDR2 SYDVKM. Here the CDR3 reads CASSLADRDYGYTF. CDR3 DNA: TGTGCCAGCAGTTTAGCGGACAGGGATTATGGCTACACCTTC.

The chain has TRBV9 and TRBJ1-2; D might be TRBD1 (5 bases). Germline CDR1 and CDR2: SGDLS and YYNGEE. The V end lost 3 bases, the J end lost 4 bases, and 22 bases lay between the germline ends. CDR3 length: 17 residues. The CDR3, as DNA: TGTGCCAGCAGCGACGTAGGAATCCTAACAGGAACCTATGGCTACACCTTC. This translates into CASSDVGILTGTYGYTF. Drawing the rest from reference TRBV9 and TRBJ1-2, the complete variable domain is DSGVTQTPKHLITATGQRVTLRCSPRSGDLSVYWYQQSLDQGLQFLIQYYNGEERAKGNILERFSAQQFPDLHSELNLSSLELGDSALYFCASSDVGILTGTYGYTFGSGTRLTVV.

This sequence joins TRBV5-1 and TRBJ2-3; D may be TRBD1 (6 bases). CDR1 and CDR2 from the germline V gene are SGHRS and YFSETQ. Trimming cost V 7 bases and J 5 bases, with 20 bases left between them. This CDR3 region has 15 residues. The CDR3 spells CASGRRQGQGDTQYF. CDR3 nucleotides: TGCGCCAGCGGACGGCGGCAGGGGCAGGGAGATACGCAGTATTTT. Drawing the rest from reference TRBV5-1 and TRBJ2-3, the complete variable domain is KAGVTQTPRYLIKTRGQQVTLSCSPISGHRSVSWYQQTPGQGLQFLFEYFSETQRNKGNFPGRFSGRQFSNSRSEMNVSTLELGDSALYLCASGRRQGQGDTQYFGPGTRLTVL.

Here the CDR3 DNA reads TGCGCCAGCAGCCCCGCCCGGACTAGCGGGGGGGCGGATGAGCAGTTCTTC. This codes for CASSPARTSGGADEQFF. The chain has TRBV5-1 and TRBJ2-1; 15 nucleotides line up with TRBD2. Germline trimming cut 4 bases from V and 8 bases from J; bases unmatched to any gene: 10. The CDR3 runs to 17 residues. Germline values: CDR1 SGHRS, CDR2 YFSETQ. Using reference TRBV5-1 and TRBJ2-1 for the parts outside the CDR3, the full variable domain is KAGVTQTPRYLIKTRGQQVTLSCSPISGHRSVSWYQQTPGQGLQFLFEYFSETQRNKGNFPGRFSGRQFSNSRSEMNVSTLELGDSALYLCASSPARTSGGADEQFFGPGTRLTVL.

The chain recombines TRBV6-6 with TRBJ2-7; D remains unclear. The ends were cut back, 3 bases at V and 10 bases at J, with 22 bases in the middle. Looked up from germline, CDR1 is MNHNY and CDR2 is SVGAGI (reference sequence). The CDR3 extends over 15 amino acids. CDR3 DNA: TGTGCCAGCAGTTATATAGTCAGCACAGTCATGGAACAGTACTTC. Translated: CASSYIVSTVMEQYF.

This clone was seen once. The J gene is TRBJ2-3, the V gene TRBV29-1; D gene unclear. V was shortened by 3 bases and J by 6 bases, with 7 bases between the two germline ends. CDR1 SQVTM and CDR2 ANQGSEA come from the germline V gene. The CDR3 loop spans 11 amino acids. Here the CDR3 DNA reads TGCAGCGTTGAGGCTGACGATACGCAGTATTTT. This encodes CSVEADDTQYF.

J is TRBJ2-7 and V is TRBV19; no definite D call. V dropped 9 bases and J dropped 4 bases, with 28 bases sitting between them. The CDR3 runs to 17 residues. CDR1 and CDR2 from the germline V gene are LNHDA and SQIVND (reference sequence). CDR3 in amino acids: CARKRKSRTVGFYEQYF. The CDR3 DNA reads as TGTGCCAGAAAGAGGAAAAGCAGGACGGTGGGGTTTTACGAGCAGTACTTC.

This chain connects TRBV7-9 to TRBJ1-4; TRBD1 might be the D (6 bases). CDR3 length: 15 residues. Trimming took 5 bases from V and 6 from J, leaving 16 bases between them. The germline V gene has CDR1 SEHNR and CDR2 FQNEAQ (reference sequence). The DNA of the CDR3 is TGTGCCAGCAGCGCAACAACAGGGACGGATGAAAAACTGTTTTTT. Protein sequence: CASSATTGTDEKLFF.

Written as DNA, the CDR3 is TGTGCCAGCAGTTTTGACAGGCCGGGCGAGCAGTACTTC. Its protein is CASSFDRPGEQYF. V is TRBV28 and J is TRBJ2-7; D might be TRBD1 (6 bases). Trimming removed 3 bases at V and 6 bases at J, with 12 bases between. The CDR3 has 13 amino acids. The germline V gene encodes CDR1 MDHEN and CDR2 SYDVKM.

This clone was observed a single time. The rearrangement joins TRBV10-2 to TRBJ2-3; 10 nucleotides align to TRBD2. The CDR3 is made up of 14 amino acids. Germline CDR1 WSHSY, CDR2 SAAADI. V was pared by 8 bases and J by 0 bases, with 2 bases of the junction left unmatched. The CDR3 bases are TGCGCCAGCGTTAGCGGGGGGAGCACAGATACGCAGTATTTT. Translated, it gives CASVSGGSTDTQYF.

The V call is TRBV5-1, the J call TRBJ1-1, with 9 bases identical to TRBD1. CDR1 is SGHRS and CDR2 is YFSETQ in the germline V gene. V lost 1 base and J lost 8; bases outside the gene matches: 12. The CDR3 length is 16 residues. Written as DNA, the CDR3 is TGCGCCAGCAGCTTGATCTTTAGGGACAGGGCAGGAGAAGCTTTCTTT. It encodes CASSLIFRDRAGEAFF.

In DNA form, the CDR3 reads TGCGCCAGCAGTGAGGTTACCCGTTCCTACAATGAGCAGTTCTTC. It codes for CASSEVTRSYNEQFF. The gene calls are TRBV10-2 and TRBJ2-1, with D unresolved. The V end lost 2 bases, the J end lost 1 base, and 9 bases lay between the germline ends. This CDR3 region has 15 residues. CDR1 and CDR2 (germline): WSHSY, SAAADI.

The V gene is TRBV6-6, the J gene TRBJ2-7, with D possibly called TRBD1 or TRBD2 (5 bases each). The CDR3 extends over 15 amino acids. Germline V gives CDR1 MNHNY, CDR2 SVGAGI (reference sequence). V was pared by 2 bases and J by 1 base, with 12 bases between. For the CDR3, the DNA is TGTGCCAGCAGTTACGCCGGGACGGAATCCTACGAGCAGTACTTC. Protein product: CASSYAGTESYEQYF.

This rearrangement joins TRBV9 to TRBJ2-7, with a possible D match to TRBD2 (6 bases). Trimming shortened V by 4 bases and J by 4 bases, and 18 bases separated the two germline ends. Germline V gene data show CDR1 as SGDLS and CDR2 as YYNGEE. The CDR3 loop spans 15 amino acids. CDR3 nucleotides: TGTGCCAGCAGCCCCTCGGGTAGCGGTGTATACGAGCAGTACTTC. It is translated as CASSPSGSGVYEQYF.

V gene TRBV2 combines with J gene TRBJ2-3; weak D call: TRBD1 (5 bases). Trimming stripped 7 bases from V and 1 base from J, with 15 bases between. Looked up from germline, CDR1 is SNHLY and CDR2 is FYNNEI. CDR3 size: 15 residues. The CDR3 loop reads CASTHLGAGTDTQYF. In DNA, the CDR3 is TGTGCCAGCACCCACTTAGGGGCAGGCACAGATACGCAGTATTTT.

This chain connects TRBV28 to TRBJ1-2; D is possibly TRBD1 (6 bases). This CDR3 spans 12 amino acids. The V end lost 3 bases, the J end lost 8 bases, and 10 bases lay between the germline ends. Germline CDR1 is MDHEN and CDR2 is SYDVKM. The CDR3 spells CASSLGAVGYTF. Written as DNA, the CDR3 is TGTGCCAGCAGTTTGGGGGCAGTAGGCTACACCTTC.

The chain links TRBV5-1 to TRBJ2-2; D is perhaps TRBD2 (5 bases). CDR1 and CDR2 from the germline V gene are SGHRS and YFSETQ. V was cut by 3 bases and J by 4 bases, with 13 bases left in between. The CDR3 is 15 residues long. Here the CDR3 DNA reads TGCGCCAGCAGCTCCCCCGGTGGAGGCACCGGGGAGCTGTTTTTT. It is translated as CASSSPGGGTGELFF.